These 8 T cell receptor beta chains were sequenced from one sample in a study of shared clonotypes between healthy human individuals. Only in-frame clones appear in the TCRdb table, and some are missing; sequencing was by immunoSEQ multiplex PCR. The data contain about 1.4 million clones, approximately 96% of them seen just once; the ten biggest clones take up about 1.2%. Sequencing input: naive CD4+ T cells sorted from blood. As for subset: CD45RA+ positively selected. The source of these receptors is a man aged 25 to 40 in good health.

The chain links TRBV6-1 to TRBJ2-7; perhaps TRBD1 as D (5 bases). Deletions cut 1 base from V and 5 bases from J, with 18 bases between. Germline V lookup: CDR1 MNHNS, CDR2 SASEGT. This CDR3 has 16 residues. The CDR3 is CASSEGSLSGLNEQYF. The CDR3 DNA is TGTGCCAGCAGTGAAGGGTCCCTCTCAGGGCTCAACGAGCAGTACTTC.

The chain links TRBV19 to TRBJ2-6; TRBD2 might be the D (6 bases). V was shortened by 6 bases and J by 0 bases, with 12 bases between the two germline ends. In germline, CDR1 is LNHDA, CDR2 SQIVND (reference sequence). This CDR3 comprises 16 residues. The DNA for the CDR3 is TGTGCCAGTAGGGAGGTAGCGGACTCTGGGGCCAACGTCCTGACTTTC. It translates to CASREVADSGANVLTF.

V is TRBV7-3 and J is TRBJ2-3; 10 bases line up with TRBD1. The J segment lost 10 bases and the V segment lost 5 bases, leaving 9 bases of the junction unmatched. CDR1 is SGHTA and CDR2 is FQGTGA in the germline V gene. The CDR3 extends over 14 amino acids. The CDR3 bases are TGTGCCAGCAGCAGGGACAGGGGAATCGGACCGCAGTATTTT. Protein sequence: CASSRDRGIGPQYF.

The rearrangement links TRBV19 to TRBJ1-5; TRBD1 matches 8 bases. Germline CDR1 reads LNHDA; CDR2 reads SQIVND (reference sequence). The CDR3 sequence is 15 residues long. V trimming: 10 bases; J trimming: 0 bases; junction bases outside the gene matches: 8. DNA of the CDR3: TGTGCCACGACAGGGGAACCTTATAGCAATCAGCCCCAGCATTTT. Amino acid sequence: CATTGEPYSNQPQHF.

Concerning this clone itself: At the DNA level, this CDR3 is encoded by other sequences in the same sample as well. This rearrangement joins TRBV9 to TRBJ2-1; 9 bases fit TRBD2. With V trimmed by 2 bases and J by 2 bases, 2 bases remained unmatched. This CDR3 spans 15 amino acids. The germline V gene has CDR1 SGDLS and CDR2 YYNGEE. The CDR3 here is CASSVLAGTYNEQFF. CDR3 nucleotide sequence: TGTGCCAGCAGCGTGCTAGCGGGGACCTACAATGAGCAGTTCTTC. Filled out from reference TRBV9 and TRBJ2-1, the complete variable domain reads DSGVTQTPKHLITATGQRVTLRCSPRSGDLSVYWYQQSLDQGLQFLIQYYNGEERAKGNILERFSAQQFPDLHSELNLSSLELGDSALYFCASSVLAGTYNEQFFGPGTRLTVL.

Points on this clone: The same CDR3 also results from other DNA sequences found in this sample. The chain links TRBV20-1 to TRBJ2-7; D unresolved. The CDR3 extends over 11 amino acids. The germline CDR1 and CDR2 sequences are DFQATT and SNEGSKA (reference sequence). V shed 3 bases and J shed 3 bases, with 6 bases lying between them. The CDR3 nucleotides read TGCAGTGCTAGTGCGCGCTACGAGCAGTACTTC. Amino acid sequence: CSASARYEQYF.

This CDR3 is CASSFLEGYEQYF. The CDR3 DNA follows: TGTGCCAGCAGCTTTCTAGAGGGGTACGAGCAGTACTTC. The chain links TRBV5-4 to TRBJ2-7; D is possibly TRBD1 or TRBD2 (5 bases each). The germline V and J ends were trimmed by 2 bases and 4 bases, with 10 bases remaining between them. Germline assignment: CDR1 SGHNT and CDR2 YYREEE (reference sequence). This CDR3 region has 13 residues.

The chain uses TRBV6-1 and TRBJ1-5, with D possibly being TRBD1 (6 bases). This CDR3 contains 16 residues. V was shortened by 3 bases and J by 0 bases, with 12 bases between the two germline ends. Germline-derived CDR1 and CDR2 are MNHNS and SASEGT. The CDR3 here is CASSDDRLYSNQPQHF. The CDR3 DNA sequence: TGTGCCAGCAGTGACGACAGGTTGTATAGCAATCAGCCCCAGCATTTT.